This TCR beta chain was found in a study of early T cells in non-severe SARS-CoV-2 infection. The length of the CDR3 is 13 residues. The junction had 4 bases not matched to a gene; V was cut back by 4 bases and J by 5 bases. Germline V gene lookup returns CDR1 SGHDT and CDR2 YYEEEE. Unique molecular identifiers were attached to individual cDNA molecules. TCRdb redid the calling of the 5' RACE reads with MiXCR, one entry per CDR3 protein. The sample lists tens of thousands of distinct CDR3 sequences, about 12% occurring once. The specimen was whole blood. V usage is TRBV5-6 and J usage is TRBJ2-3; 7 bases are shared with TRBD2. The sequence was collected from an adult who was a healthcare worker with PCR-confirmed SARS-CoV-2 infection or an uninfected control (not recorded which). The CDR3 DNA follows: TGTGCCAGCAGCATTGCGGGGGTAGATACGCAGTATTTT. Amino acids: CASSIAGVDTQYF.